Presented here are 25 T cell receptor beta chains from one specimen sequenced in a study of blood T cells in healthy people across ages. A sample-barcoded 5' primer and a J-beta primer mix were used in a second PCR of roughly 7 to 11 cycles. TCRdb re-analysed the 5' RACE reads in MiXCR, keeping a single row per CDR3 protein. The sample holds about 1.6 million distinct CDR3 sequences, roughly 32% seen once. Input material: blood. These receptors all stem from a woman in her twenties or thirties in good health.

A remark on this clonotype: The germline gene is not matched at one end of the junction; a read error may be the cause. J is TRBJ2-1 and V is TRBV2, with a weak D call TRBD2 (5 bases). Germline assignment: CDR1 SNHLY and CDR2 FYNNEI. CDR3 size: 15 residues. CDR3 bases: TGTGTCAGCAGTATAGGAGGACCGGCCTACAATGAGCAGTTCTTC. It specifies CVSSIGGPAYNEQFF. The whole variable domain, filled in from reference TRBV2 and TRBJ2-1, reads EPEVTQTPSHQVTQMGQEVILRCVPISNHLYFYWYRQILGQKVEFLVSFYNNEISEKSEIFDDQFSVERPDGSNFTLKIRSTKLEDSAMYFCVSSIGGPAYNEQFFGPGTRLTVL.

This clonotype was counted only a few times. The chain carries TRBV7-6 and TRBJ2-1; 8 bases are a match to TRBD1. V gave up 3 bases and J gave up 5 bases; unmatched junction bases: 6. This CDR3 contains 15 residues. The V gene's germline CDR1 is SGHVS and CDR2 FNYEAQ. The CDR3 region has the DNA TGTGCCAGCAGCTTTTCACAGGGGGTGGACAATGAGCAGTTCTTC. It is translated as CASSFSQGVDNEQFF.

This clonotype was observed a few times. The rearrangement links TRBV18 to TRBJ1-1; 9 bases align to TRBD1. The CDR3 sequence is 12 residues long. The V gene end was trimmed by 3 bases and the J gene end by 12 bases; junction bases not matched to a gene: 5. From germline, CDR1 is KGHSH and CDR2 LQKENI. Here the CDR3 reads CASSPPTGGTFF. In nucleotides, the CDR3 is TGTGCCAGCTCACCGCCGACAGGGGGAACTTTCTTT.

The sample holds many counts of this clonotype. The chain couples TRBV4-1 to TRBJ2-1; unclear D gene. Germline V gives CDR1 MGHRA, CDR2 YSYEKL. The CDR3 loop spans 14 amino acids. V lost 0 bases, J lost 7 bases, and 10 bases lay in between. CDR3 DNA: TGCGCCAGCAGCCAAGATATATCGGCAAATGAGCAGTTCTTC. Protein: CASSQDISANEQFF.

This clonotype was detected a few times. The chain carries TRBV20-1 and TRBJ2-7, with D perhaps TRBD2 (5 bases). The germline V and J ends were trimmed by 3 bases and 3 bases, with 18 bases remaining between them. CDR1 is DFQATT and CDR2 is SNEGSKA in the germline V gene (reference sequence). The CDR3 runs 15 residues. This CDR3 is CSARGEAVSGYEQYF. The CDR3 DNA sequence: TGCAGTGCTAGGGGAGAGGCCGTATCCGGCTACGAGCAGTACTTC.

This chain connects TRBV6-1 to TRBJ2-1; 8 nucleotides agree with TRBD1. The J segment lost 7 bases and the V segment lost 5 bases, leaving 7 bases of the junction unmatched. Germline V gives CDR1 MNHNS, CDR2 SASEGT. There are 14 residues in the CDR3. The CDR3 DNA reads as TGTGCCAGCAGTAGACAGGGGTCTGGGAATGAGCAGTTCTTC. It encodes CASSRQGSGNEQFF.

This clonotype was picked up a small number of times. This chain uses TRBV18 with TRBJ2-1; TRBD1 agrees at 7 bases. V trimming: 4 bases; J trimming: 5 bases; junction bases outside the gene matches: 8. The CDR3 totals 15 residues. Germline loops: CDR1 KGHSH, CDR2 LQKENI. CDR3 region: CASSQTGQQDNEQFF. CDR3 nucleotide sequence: TGTGCCAGCTCACAAACGGGACAGCAAGACAATGAGCAGTTCTTC.

As DNA, the CDR3 is TGTGCCAGCAGCTTGGCCGGGACTTCTGGGGCCAACGTCCTGACTTTC. Residues: CASSLAGTSGANVLTF. The J gene is TRBJ2-6, the V gene TRBV7-2; possible D gene TRBD2, 6 bases. Germline CDR1 reads SGHTA; CDR2 reads FQGNSA. The CDR3 is 16 amino acids. The V end lost 3 bases, the J end lost 1 base, and 10 bases lay between the germline ends.

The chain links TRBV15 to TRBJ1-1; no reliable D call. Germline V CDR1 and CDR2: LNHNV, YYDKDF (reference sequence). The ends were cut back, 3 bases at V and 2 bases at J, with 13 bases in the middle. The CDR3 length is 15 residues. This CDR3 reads CATSRTNRANTEAFF. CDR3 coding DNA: TGTGCCACCAGCAGGACGAACCGGGCCAACACTGAAGCTTTCTTT.

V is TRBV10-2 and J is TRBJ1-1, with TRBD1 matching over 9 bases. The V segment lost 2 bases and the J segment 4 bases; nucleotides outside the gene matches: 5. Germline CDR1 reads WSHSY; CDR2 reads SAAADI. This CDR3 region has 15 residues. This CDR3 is CASSEEQGAFTEAFF. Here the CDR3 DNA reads TGCGCCAGCAGTGAGGAACAGGGGGCATTCACTGAAGCTTTCTTT.

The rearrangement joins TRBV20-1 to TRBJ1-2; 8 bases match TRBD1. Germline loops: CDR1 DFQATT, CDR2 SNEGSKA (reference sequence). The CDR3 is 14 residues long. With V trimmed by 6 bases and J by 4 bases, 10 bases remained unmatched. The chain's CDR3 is CSAGEHRGGYGYTF. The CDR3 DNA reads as TGCAGTGCCGGGGAGCACAGGGGGGGCTATGGCTACACCTTC.

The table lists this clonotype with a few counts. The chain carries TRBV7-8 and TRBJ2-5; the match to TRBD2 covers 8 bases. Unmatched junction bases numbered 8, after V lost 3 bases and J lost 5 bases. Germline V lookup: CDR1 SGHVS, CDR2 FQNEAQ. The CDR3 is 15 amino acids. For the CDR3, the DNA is TGTGCCAGCAGCTTCCGGACGGGACTAGGGGAGACCCAGTACTTC. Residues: CASSFRTGLGETQYF.

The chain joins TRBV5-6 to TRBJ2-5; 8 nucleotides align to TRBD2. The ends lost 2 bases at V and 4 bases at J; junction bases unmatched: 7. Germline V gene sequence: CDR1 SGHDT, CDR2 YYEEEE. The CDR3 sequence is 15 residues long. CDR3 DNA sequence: TGTGCCAGCAGCTTTGGACTAGCAAGGGGAGAGACCCAGTACTTC. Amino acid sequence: CASSFGLARGETQYF.

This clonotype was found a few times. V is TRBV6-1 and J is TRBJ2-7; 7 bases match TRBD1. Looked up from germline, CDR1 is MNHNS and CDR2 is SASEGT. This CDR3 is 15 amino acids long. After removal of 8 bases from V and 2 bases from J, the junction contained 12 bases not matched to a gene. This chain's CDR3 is CASCGPGQRTYEQYF. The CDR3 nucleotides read TGTGCCAGCTGCGGACCGGGACAGCGAACCTACGAGCAGTACTTC.

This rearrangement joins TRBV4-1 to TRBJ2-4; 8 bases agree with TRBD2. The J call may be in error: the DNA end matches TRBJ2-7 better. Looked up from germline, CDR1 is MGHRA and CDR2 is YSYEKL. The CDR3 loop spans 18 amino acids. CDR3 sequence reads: CASSQDLPALAEVLEQYF. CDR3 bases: TGCGCCAGCAGCCAAGATCTCCCCGCACTAGCGGAGGTCCTCGAGCAGTACTTC.

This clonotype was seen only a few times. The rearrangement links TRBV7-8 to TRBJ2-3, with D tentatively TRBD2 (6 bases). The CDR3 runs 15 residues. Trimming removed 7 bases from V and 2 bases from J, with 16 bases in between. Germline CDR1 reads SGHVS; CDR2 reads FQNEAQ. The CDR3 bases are TGTGCCAGCACCCATACTGGGACTTTCACAGATACGCAGTATTTT. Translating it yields CASTHTGTFTDTQYF.

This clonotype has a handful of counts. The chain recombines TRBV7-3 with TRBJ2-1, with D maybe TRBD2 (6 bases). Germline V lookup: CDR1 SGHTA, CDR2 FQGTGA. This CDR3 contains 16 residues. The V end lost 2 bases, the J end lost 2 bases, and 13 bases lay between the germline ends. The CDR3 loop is CASSLRPGGPYNEQFF. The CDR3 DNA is TGTGCCAGCAGCTTACGCCCCGGGGGTCCCTACAATGAGCAGTTCTTC.

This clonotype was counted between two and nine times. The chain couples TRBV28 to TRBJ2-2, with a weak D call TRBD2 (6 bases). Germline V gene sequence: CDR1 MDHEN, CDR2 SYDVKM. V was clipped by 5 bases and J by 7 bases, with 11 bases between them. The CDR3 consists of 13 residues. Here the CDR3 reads CASSLLGGGELFF. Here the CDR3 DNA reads TGTGCCAGCAGTCTCCTGGGGGGCGGGGAGCTGTTTTTT. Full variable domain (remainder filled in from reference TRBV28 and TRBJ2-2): DVKVTQSSRYLVKRTGEKVFLECVQDMDHENMFWYRQDPGLGLRLIYFSYDVKMKEKGDIPEGYSVSREKKERFSLILESASTNQTSMYLCASSLLGGGELFFGEGSRLTVL.

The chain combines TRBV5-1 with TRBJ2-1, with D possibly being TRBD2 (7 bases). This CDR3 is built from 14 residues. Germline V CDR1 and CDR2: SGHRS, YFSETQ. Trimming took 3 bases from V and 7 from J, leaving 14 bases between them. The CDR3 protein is CASSSGGGENEQFF. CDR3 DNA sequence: TGCGCCAGCAGCTCCGGAGGGGGGGAGAATGAGCAGTTCTTC.

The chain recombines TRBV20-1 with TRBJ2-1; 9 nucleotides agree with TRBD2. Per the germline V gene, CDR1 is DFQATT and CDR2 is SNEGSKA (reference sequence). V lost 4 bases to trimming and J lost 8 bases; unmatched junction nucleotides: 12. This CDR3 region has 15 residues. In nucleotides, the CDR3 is TGCAGTGCTATTCCTCGGGAGCGGGGGGCCGATGAGCAGTTCTTC. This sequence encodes CSAIPRERGADEQFF.

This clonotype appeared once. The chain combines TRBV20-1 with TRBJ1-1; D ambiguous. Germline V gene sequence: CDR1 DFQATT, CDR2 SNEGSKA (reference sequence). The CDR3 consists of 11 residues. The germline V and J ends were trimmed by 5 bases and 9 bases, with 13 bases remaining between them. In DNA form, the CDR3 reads TGCAGTGCTTTTTTCCGGGCAAAAGCTTTCTTT. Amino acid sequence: CSAFFRAKAFF.

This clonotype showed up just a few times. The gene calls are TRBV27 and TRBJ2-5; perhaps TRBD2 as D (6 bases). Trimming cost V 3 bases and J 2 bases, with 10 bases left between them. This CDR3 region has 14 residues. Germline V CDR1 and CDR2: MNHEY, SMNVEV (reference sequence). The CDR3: CASSFGTLQETQYF. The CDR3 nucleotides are TGTGCCAGCAGTTTCGGGACTTTGCAAGAGACCCAGTACTTC.

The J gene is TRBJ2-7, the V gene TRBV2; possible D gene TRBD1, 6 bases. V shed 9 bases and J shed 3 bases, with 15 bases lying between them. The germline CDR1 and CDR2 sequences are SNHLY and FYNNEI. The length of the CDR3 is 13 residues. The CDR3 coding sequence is TGTGCCAGTGTGATACAGGGCCGCTACGAGCAGTACTTC. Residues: CASVIQGRYEQYF.

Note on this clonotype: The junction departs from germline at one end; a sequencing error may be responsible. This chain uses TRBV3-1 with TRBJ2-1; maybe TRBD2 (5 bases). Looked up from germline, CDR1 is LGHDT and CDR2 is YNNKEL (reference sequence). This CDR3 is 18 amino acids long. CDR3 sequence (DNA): TGTACCAGCAGCCAGAATTCCTACTATGGGAGCTCCTACAATGAGCAGTTCTTC. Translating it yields CTSSQNSYYGSSYNEQFF.

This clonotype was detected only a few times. The CDR3 reads CAWSVALRGHGYTF. CDR3 sequence (DNA): TGTGCCTGGAGTGTAGCTCTCCGGGGACATGGCTACACCTTC. V is TRBV30 and J is TRBJ1-2, with D tentatively TRBD1 (5 bases). Germline CDR1 GTSNPN, CDR2 SVGIG (reference sequence). The CDR3 extends over 14 amino acids. V was cut by 0 bases and J by 6 bases, with 14 bases left in between.